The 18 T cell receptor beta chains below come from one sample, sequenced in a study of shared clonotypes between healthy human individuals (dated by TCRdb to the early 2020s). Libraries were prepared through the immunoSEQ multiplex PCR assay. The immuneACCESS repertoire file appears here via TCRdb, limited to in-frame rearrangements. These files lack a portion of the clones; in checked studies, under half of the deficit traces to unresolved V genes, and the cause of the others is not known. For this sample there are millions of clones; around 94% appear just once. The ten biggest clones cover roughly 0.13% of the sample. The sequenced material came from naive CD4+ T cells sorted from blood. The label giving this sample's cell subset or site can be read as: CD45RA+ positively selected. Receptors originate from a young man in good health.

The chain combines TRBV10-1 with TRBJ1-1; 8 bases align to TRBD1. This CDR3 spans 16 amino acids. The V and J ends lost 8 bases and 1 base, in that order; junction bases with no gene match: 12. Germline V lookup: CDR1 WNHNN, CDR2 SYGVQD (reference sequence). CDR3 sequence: CASVRDRGDRNTEAFF. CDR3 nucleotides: TGCGCCAGCGTCCGAGACAGGGGAGATCGGAACACTGAAGCTTTCTTT.

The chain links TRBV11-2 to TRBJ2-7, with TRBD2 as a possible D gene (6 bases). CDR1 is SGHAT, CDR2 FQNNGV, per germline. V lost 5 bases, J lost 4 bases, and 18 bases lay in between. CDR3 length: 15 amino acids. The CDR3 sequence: CASSLGGVWRYEQYF. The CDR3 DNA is TGTGCCAGCAGCCTGGGGGGTGTTTGGCGGTACGAGCAGTACTTC.

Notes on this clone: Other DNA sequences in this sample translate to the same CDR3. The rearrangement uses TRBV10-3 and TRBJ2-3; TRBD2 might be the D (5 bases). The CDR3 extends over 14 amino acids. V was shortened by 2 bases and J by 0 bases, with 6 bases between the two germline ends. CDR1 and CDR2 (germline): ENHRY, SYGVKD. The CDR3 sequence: CAISEGGSTDTQYF. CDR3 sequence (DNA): TGTGCCATCAGTGAGGGCGGGAGCACAGATACGCAGTATTTT.

CDR3 DNA sequence: TGCGCCAGCAGCTCAAACACACAGGGTATCACTGAAGCTTTCTTT. Amino acids: CASSSNTQGITEAFF. The V and J genes are TRBV5-1 and TRBJ1-1, with D perhaps TRBD1 (6 bases). CDR1 and CDR2 (germline): SGHRS, YFSETQ. CDR3 size: 15 residues. V lost 3 bases, J lost 4 bases, and 16 bases lay in between.

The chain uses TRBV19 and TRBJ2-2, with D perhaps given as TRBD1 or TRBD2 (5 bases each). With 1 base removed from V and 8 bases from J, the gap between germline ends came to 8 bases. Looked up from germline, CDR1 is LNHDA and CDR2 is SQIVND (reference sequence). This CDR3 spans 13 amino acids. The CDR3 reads CASSIVWGGELFF. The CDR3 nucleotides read TGTGCCAGTAGTATAGTCTGGGGGGGGGAGCTGTTTTTT.

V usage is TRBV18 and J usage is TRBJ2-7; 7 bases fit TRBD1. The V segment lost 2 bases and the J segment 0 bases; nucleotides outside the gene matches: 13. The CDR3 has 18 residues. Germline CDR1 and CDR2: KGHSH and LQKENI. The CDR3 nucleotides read TGTGCCAGCTCACCAAAGGAGCCCCGGGACAGAAACTCCTACGAGCAGTACTTC. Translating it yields CASSPKEPRDRNSYEQYF. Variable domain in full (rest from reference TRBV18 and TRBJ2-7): NAGVMQNPRHLVRRRGQEARLRCSPMKGHSHVYWYRQLPEEGLKFMVYLQKENIIDESGMPKERFSAEFPKEGPSILRIQQVVRGDSAAYFCASSPKEPRDRNSYEQYFGPGTRLTVT.

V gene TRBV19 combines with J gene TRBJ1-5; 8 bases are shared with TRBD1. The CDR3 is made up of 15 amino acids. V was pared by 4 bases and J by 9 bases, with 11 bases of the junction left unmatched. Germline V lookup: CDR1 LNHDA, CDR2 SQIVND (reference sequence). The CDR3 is CASSTIAQGVGPQHF. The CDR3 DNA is TGTGCCAGTAGTACGATCGCACAGGGGGTCGGGCCCCAGCATTTT.

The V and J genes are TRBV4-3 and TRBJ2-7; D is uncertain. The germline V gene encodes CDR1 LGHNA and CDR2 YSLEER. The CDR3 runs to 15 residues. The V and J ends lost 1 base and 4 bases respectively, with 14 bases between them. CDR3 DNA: TGCGCCAGCAGCCAAGTTAGGCTGACAAGTTACGAGCAGTACTTC. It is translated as CASSQVRLTSYEQYF.

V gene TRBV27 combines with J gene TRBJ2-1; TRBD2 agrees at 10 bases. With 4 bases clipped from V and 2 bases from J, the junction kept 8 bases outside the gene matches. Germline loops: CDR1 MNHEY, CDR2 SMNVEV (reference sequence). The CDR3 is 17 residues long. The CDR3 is CASSSRGLAVAYNEQFF. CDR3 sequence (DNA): TGTGCCAGCAGTTCCCGAGGACTAGCGGTGGCCTACAATGAGCAGTTCTTC.

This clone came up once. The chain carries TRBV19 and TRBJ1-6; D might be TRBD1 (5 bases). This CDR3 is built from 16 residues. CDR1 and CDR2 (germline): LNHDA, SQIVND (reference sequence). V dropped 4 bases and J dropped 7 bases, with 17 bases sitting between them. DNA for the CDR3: TGTGCCAGTAGTACGCCCCGCCAGGGCGGGAATTCACCCCTCCACTTT. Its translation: CASSTPRQGGNSPLHF.

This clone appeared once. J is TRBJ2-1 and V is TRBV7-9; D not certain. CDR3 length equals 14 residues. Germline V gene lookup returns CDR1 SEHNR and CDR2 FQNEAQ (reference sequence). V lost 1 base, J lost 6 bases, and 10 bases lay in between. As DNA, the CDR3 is TGTGCCAGCAGCTTAGACGGGTCCATCAATGAGCAGTTCTTC. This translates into CASSLDGSINEQFF.

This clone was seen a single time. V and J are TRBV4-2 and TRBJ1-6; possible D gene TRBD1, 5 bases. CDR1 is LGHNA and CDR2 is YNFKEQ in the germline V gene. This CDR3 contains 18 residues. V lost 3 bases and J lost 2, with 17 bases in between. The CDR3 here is CASSQPIGEGPYNSPLHF. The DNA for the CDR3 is TGTGCCAGCAGCCAGCCTATTGGGGAGGGACCCTATAATTCACCCCTCCACTTT.

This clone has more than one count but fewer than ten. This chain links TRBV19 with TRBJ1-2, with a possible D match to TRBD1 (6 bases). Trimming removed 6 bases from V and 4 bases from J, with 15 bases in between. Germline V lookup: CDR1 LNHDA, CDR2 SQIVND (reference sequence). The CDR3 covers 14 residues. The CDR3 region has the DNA TGTGCCAGTAGGCCCCAGGGGTTGGGCTATGGCTACACCTTC. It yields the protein CASRPQGLGYGYTF.

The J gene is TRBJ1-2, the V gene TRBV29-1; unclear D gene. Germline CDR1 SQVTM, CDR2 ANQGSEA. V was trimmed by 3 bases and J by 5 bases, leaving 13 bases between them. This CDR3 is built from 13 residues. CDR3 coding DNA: TGCAGCGTTGATGAGGCAGTTGTTTATGGCTACACCTTC. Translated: CSVDEAVVYGYTF.

CDR3 nucleotides: TGTGCCAGCAGCCCGGGAGAGGGGAGGGTAAATCAGCCCCAGCATTTT. Its protein is CASSPGEGRVNQPQHF. This chain uses TRBV5-8 with TRBJ1-5; weak D call: TRBD1 (5 bases). The CDR3 runs 16 residues. Germline lookup yields CDR1 SGHTS and CDR2 YDEGEE. Trimming removed 4 bases from V and 4 bases from J, with 18 bases in between.

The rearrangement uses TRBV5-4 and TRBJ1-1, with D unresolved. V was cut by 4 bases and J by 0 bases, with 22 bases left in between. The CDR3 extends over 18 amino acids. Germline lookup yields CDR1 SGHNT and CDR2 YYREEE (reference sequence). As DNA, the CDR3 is TGTGCCAGCAGCCCCCCCGGCAACGCGATGTCTATGAACACTGAAGCTTTCTTT. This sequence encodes CASSPPGNAMSMNTEAFF.

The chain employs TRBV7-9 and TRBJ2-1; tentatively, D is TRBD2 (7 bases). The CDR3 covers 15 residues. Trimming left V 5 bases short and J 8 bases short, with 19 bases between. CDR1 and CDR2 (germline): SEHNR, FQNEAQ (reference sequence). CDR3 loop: CASSLRGEGRYEQFF. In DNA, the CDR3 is TGTGCCAGCAGCCTGAGGGGGGAGGGCCGTTATGAGCAGTTCTTC. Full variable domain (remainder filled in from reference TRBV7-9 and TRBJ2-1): DTGVSQNPRHKITKRGQNVTFRCDPISEHNRLYWYRQTLGQGPEFLTYFQNEAQLEKSRLLSDRFSAERPKGSFSTLEIQRTEQGDSAMYLCASSLRGEGRYEQFFGPGTRLTVL.

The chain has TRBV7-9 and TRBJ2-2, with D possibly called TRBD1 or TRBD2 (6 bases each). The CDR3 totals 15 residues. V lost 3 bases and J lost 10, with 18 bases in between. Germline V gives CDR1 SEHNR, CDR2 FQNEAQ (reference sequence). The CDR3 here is CASSLTGAKSEELFF. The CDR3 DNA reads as TGTGCCAGCAGCTTGACGGGGGCGAAGTCCGAGGAGCTGTTTTTT.